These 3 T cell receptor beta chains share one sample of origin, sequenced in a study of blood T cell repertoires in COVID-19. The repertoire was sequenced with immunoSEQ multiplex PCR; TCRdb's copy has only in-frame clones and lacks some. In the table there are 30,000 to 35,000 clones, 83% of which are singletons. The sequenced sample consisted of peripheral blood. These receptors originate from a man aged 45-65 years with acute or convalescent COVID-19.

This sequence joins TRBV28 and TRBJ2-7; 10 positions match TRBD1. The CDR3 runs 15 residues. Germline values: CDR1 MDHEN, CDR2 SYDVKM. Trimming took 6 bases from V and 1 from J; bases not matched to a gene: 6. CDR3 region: CASRGTGVFSYEQYF. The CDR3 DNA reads TGTGCCAGCAGGGGGACAGGGGTTTTTTCCTACGAGCAGTACTTC.

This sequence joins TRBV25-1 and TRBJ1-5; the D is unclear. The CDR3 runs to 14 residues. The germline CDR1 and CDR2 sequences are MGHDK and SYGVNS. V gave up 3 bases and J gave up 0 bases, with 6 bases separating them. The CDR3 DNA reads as TGTGCCAGCAGTGAGCCCTATAGCAATCAGCCCCAGCATTTT. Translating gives CASSEPYSNQPQHF.

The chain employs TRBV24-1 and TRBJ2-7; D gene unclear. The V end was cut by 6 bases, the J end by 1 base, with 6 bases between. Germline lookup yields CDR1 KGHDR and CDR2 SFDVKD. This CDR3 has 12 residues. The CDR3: CATSPGSYEQYF. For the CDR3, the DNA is TGTGCCACCAGTCCGGGTTCCTACGAGCAGTACTTC.